This T cell receptor (beta chain) came from a study of blood T cell repertoires in COVID-19. Living in 24 US areas, the participants were between about 18 and 100 years of age. Per the original methods: Researchers report that nucleated cell counts were estimated from reference gene primer amplification. The protocol was immunoSEQ multiplex PCR, while the TCRdb copy is restricted to in-frame clones and leaves out a portion. V and J calls plus clone size are reproduced from that table; the DNA served to infer D and trimming. The table includes about 220,000 clones, roughly four fifths detected once. The CDR3 has 14 residues. The ends were cut back, 3 bases at V and 4 bases at J, with 13 bases in the middle. Per the germline V gene, CDR1 is SNHLY and CDR2 is FYNNEI.

This rearrangement joins TRBV2 to TRBJ2-7; weak D call: TRBD2 (5 bases). Sequenced sample: PBMCs or T cells enriched from blood (not recorded which). The origin of this receptor is a woman in her thirties or forties with acute COVID-19. The CDR3 DNA follows: TGTGCCAGCAGTGATTTTGCCCGAGGGTACGAGCAGTACTTC. Translated: CASSDFARGYEQYF.